Below, one TCR beta chain is given with its context. The antigen it recognizes is unknown. Read coverage stops 3 residues before the CDR3 terminus; the germline J gene supplies the remainder. Related donors were used in the transplants with nonmyeloablative bone marrow transplantation, and mixed chimerism was transient in the human trials. Thawed PBMCs were FACS-sorted into unstimulated Tregs (CD4+CD25+CD127-), CD4+ non-Tregs (CD4+CD25-), CD4 cells and CD8 cells. The patients were a few recipients of combined kidney and bone marrow transplants from the ITN036ST trial, and samples were available only from these trial subjects. Healthy control blood was processed to PBMCs by Ficoll density gradient and cryopreserved, and patient PBMCs were collected before and after transplant. The sample is drawn from a study of Tregs in tolerant kidney transplant recipients (dated by TCRdb to 2018 to 2020). About the full investigation: TCRbeta sequencing was used in the study to identify donor-specific regulatory T cells before combined kidney and bone marrow transplantation, and the identified cells were then tracked after transplant.

Findings and caveats that apply to the study as a whole: Biological reproducibility was not examined directly, but technical replication error appeared to be minimal. PCR primers changed over time for some patients, so nucleotide-level comparison across those patients' samples was not possible. The most biologically relevant and donor-specific TCRbeta repertoire appeared to be identified by expanding Tregs with activated donor B cells. The study was constrained by small patient numbers, and validation of the findings is required in larger populations and under other immunosuppression protocols. Donor-specific Treg expansion was found to exceed global Treg expansion in tolerant patients, suggesting antigen-driven rather than nonspecific expansion.

For TCRbeta CDR3 sequencing, genomic DNA was extracted from sorted cells using the QIAGEN DNeasy Blood and Tissue Kit. High-throughput TCRbeta CDR3 sequencing, which included PCR amplification with bias correction and internal controls, was done commercially through immunoSEQ. The source study handled its data this way. Unique productive TCRbeta sequences were defined by CDR3 nucleotide sequence where primers matched, otherwise by CDR3 amino acid sequence with Vbeta and Jbeta genes. To correct sorting error, sequences shared between sorted populations at a frequency ratio of 2:1 or less were removed; the rest were assigned to the higher population. Sequences were defined as donor-reactive when expanded at least 5-fold in CFSE-low cells versus unstimulated cells and present at a frequency of at least 0.01% in CFSE-low cells. Repertoire divergence was quantified by Jensen-Shannon divergence using the top 100 TCRbeta sequences ranked by frequency. For samples with multiple sequencing runs, sorting error was corrected in each run separately before the runs were combined. Held by TCRdb, this immuneACCESS table contains in-frame sequences only and omits some clones. Under half of the omission traces to an unresolved V gene where checked; the cause of the rest is unknown. V and J calls and clone size are copied from that table; D and trimming were computed from the DNA. This sample's clone table shows approximately 6,000 clones. The ten largest account for about two fifths of the sample.

The germline V gene gives CDR1 as ENHRY and CDR2 as SYGVKD. From the cysteine through the phenylalanine, the CDR3 covers 16 amino acids. Only the CDR3 bases that were read are kept: 39 of them, in frame from base 1. Relative to germline, V is missing 0 bases and J is missing 2 bases, with 2 bases of the junction outside any gene match. This chain is built from TRBV10-3 and TRBJ2-1; a stretch of 9 junction bases matches TRBD2. Sample: CD8+ T cells from blood (PBMCs), taken 12 months after the transplant. The clonotype was recovered from a human patient who received a combined kidney and bone marrow transplant. After a transplant, some of the T cells may come from the graft donor. The CDR3: CAISESGTSTYNEQFF. Partial CDR3 DNA: TGTGCCATCAGTGAGTCAGGGACTAGCACCTACAATGAG.